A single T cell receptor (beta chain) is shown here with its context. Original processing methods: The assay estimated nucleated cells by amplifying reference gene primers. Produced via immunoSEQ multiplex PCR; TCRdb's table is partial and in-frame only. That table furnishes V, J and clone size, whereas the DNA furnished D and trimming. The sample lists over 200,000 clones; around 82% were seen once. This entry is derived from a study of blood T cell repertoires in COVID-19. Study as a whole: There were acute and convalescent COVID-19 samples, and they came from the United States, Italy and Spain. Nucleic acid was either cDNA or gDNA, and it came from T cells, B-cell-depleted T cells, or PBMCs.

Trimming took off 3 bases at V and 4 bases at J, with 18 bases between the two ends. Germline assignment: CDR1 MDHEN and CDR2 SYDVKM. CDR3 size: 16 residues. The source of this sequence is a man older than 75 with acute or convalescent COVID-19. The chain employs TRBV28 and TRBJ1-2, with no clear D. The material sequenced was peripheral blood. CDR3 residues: CASSFASRGLVYGYTF. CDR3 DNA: TGTGCCAGCAGTTTCGCATCTCGGGGTTTGGTCTATGGCTACACCTTC.